The 9 T cell receptor beta chains below all came from one sample that was sequenced in a study of T cell responses to AZD1222 COVID-19 vaccine. TCRdb keeps only in-frame clones here, not all; method: immunoSEQ multiplex PCR. The table lists 100,000 to 150,000 clones, approximately 82% of them singletons. Sequenced here: peripheral blood, sampled 28 days after the second AZD1222 dose. The receptors were sampled from an adult who received the AZD1222 COVID-19 vaccine.

This chain uses TRBV2 with TRBJ1-1, with D hard to call. The CDR3 has 13 amino acids. Trimming cost V 10 bases and J 1 base, with 13 bases left between them. Germline lookup yields CDR1 SNHLY and CDR2 FYNNEI. The CDR3 DNA follows: TGTGCCACCGGAGGGCAGCCGAACACTGAAGCTTTCTTT. This gives the protein CATGGQPNTEAFF.

The V call is TRBV5-4, the J call TRBJ1-2; 7 bases are shared with TRBD1. There are 15 residues in the CDR3. Germline V gene data show CDR1 as SGHNT and CDR2 as YYREEE (reference sequence). V trimming: 4 bases; J trimming: 4 bases; junction bases outside the gene matches: 10. The CDR3 protein is CASSDYRGGIYGYTF. The DNA for the CDR3 is TGTGCCAGCAGCGACTACAGGGGTGGCATCTATGGCTACACCTTC.

This rearrangement joins TRBV19 to TRBJ2-3, with 7 positions matching TRBD1. V lost 3 bases, J lost 0 bases, and 3 bases stayed unmatched. The CDR3 is 15 residues long. Germline V gene data show CDR1 as LNHDA and CDR2 as SQIVND (reference sequence). The CDR3 bases are TGTGCCAGTAGTATTTTACAGGGGAGCACAGATACGCAGTATTTT. This translates into CASSILQGSTDTQYF.

The chain is built from TRBV13 and TRBJ1-2, with D possibly being TRBD1 (6 bases). V was pared by 2 bases and J by 5 bases, with 9 bases between. Germline CDR1 and CDR2: PRHDT and FYEKMQ (reference sequence). CDR3 length: 13 amino acids. This chain's CDR3 is CASSLQGWYGYTF. DNA of the CDR3: TGTGCCAGCAGCTTACAGGGGTGGTATGGCTACACCTTC.

This chain links TRBV4-1 with TRBJ2-7; D is undetermined. In germline, CDR1 is MGHRA, CDR2 YSYEKL. Trimming stripped 11 bases from V and 5 bases from J, with 7 bases between. The CDR3 covers 9 residues. The CDR3 DNA reads TGCGCCCGCTGCCACGAGCAGTACTTC. As protein: CARCHEQYF.

The chain is built from TRBV28 and TRBJ1-6; TRBD1 matches 12 bases. Losses at the gene ends were 5 bases for V and 7 bases for J; bases not matched to a gene: 9. This CDR3 comprises 17 residues. CDR1 and CDR2 from the germline V gene are MDHEN and SYDVKM. The CDR3 DNA reads as TGTGCCAGCAGTGCCGCCGGGACAGGGGGCTTCAATTCACCCCTCCACTTT. Amino acid sequence: CASSAAGTGGFNSPLHF.

V gene TRBV4-2 combines with J gene TRBJ1-1; D possibly corresponds to TRBD1 (6 bases). CDR3 length: 15 residues. V dropped 0 bases and J dropped 4 bases, with 12 bases sitting between them. Germline V gene data show CDR1 as LGHNA and CDR2 as YNFKEQ. CDR3 residues: CASSQDRGPITEAFF. The CDR3, as DNA: TGTGCCAGCAGCCAAGATCGGGGGCCGATCACTGAAGCTTTCTTT.

The rearrangement links TRBV7-8 to TRBJ2-7; 7 positions agree with TRBD1. Looked up from germline, CDR1 is SGHVS and CDR2 is FQNEAQ. CDR3 length: 13 residues. V dropped 4 bases and J dropped 3; count of bases not matched to a gene: 3. The CDR3 sequence: CASSSGQHYEQYF. CDR3 in DNA: TGTGCCAGCAGCTCGGGACAGCACTACGAGCAGTACTTC.

This chain connects TRBV7-9 to TRBJ1-1, with D unclear. CDR3 length: 12 residues. Germline assignment: CDR1 SEHNR and CDR2 FQNEAQ (reference sequence). The V gene lost 6 bases and the J gene lost 6 bases, with 11 bases spanning the gap. Here the CDR3 DNA reads TGTGCCAGCAGTTTACGGGCGGCTGAAGCTTTCTTT. It specifies CASSLRAAEAFF.